These 24 T cell receptor beta chains were all obtained from the same sample, sequenced in a study of CD8 T cells in Susac syndrome. Random-hexamer reverse transcription was applied to roughly 0.5 to 1 ug RNA. TCRdb passed the immunoSEQ multiplex PCR reads through MiXCR, listing each CDR3 protein once. Of tens of thousands of distinct CDR3 sequences in the sample, around 93% were seen once. Sequenced material: CD4+ T cells from PBMCs. All receptors derive from a human donor with Susac syndrome.

The rearrangement joins TRBV6-5 to TRBJ1-1, with D perhaps matching TRBD1 (5 bases). Deletions cut 1 base from V and 1 base from J, with 13 bases between. The CDR3 has 16 amino acids. Germline loops: CDR1 MNHEY, CDR2 SVGAGI. The DNA for the CDR3 is TGTGCCAGCAGTTACTTCGGGCGGGGGACGAACACTGAAGCTTTCTTT. This sequence encodes CASSYFGRGTNTEAFF.

The gene calls are TRBV25-1 and TRBJ1-1; D is possibly TRBD1 (5 bases). CDR3 size: 13 residues. V lost 1 base to trimming and J lost 5 bases, with 8 bases between them. Germline CDR1 reads MGHDK; CDR2 reads SYGVNS. CDR3 in amino acids: CASSESGRTEAFF. The CDR3, as DNA: TGTGCCAGCAGTGAATCAGGGCGTACTGAAGCTTTCTTT.

V is TRBV18 and J is TRBJ1-1; D may be TRBD1 (6 bases). The CDR3 has 13 residues. The germline CDR1 and CDR2 sequences are KGHSH and LQKENI. The germline V and J ends were trimmed by 8 bases and 3 bases, with 13 bases remaining between them. This chain's CDR3 is CASQQGQDTEAFF. CDR3 coding DNA: TGTGCCAGCCAACAGGGACAAGACACTGAAGCTTTCTTT.

J is TRBJ2-2 and V is TRBV5-1; 7 bases are shared with TRBD2. This CDR3 is 15 amino acids long. In germline, CDR1 is SGHRS, CDR2 YFSETQ. V shed 2 bases and J 6 bases; nucleotides not matched to a gene: 7. The CDR3: CASSFVQGGAGELFF. DNA of the CDR3: TGCGCCAGCAGCTTCGTGCAGGGAGGGGCCGGGGAGCTGTTTTTT.

The chain carries TRBV10-3 and TRBJ1-5; D might be TRBD1 (5 bases). Looked up from germline, CDR1 is ENHRY and CDR2 is SYGVKD. Trimming took 7 bases from V and 7 from J, leaving 14 bases between them. The CDR3 runs to 13 residues. Here the CDR3 reads CAITTGPDQPQHF. DNA of the CDR3: TGTGCCATCACTACGGGACCGGACCAGCCCCAGCATTTT.

The V call is TRBV20-1, the J call TRBJ2-2; 10 bases are shared with TRBD1. The germline CDR1 and CDR2 sequences are DFQATT and SNEGSKA (reference sequence). Trimming removed 1 base from V and 6 bases from J; junction bases left unmatched: 14. The CDR3 spans 18 residues. CDR3 region: CSARAGNAGTGVAGELFF. CDR3 nucleotide sequence: TGCAGTGCTAGAGCCGGAAACGCTGGGACAGGGGTGGCCGGGGAGCTGTTTTTT.

The rearrangement uses TRBV6-2 or TRBV6-3 and TRBJ1-5; no definite D call. Germline V gives CDR1 MNHEY, CDR2 SVGEGT. Trimming stripped 2 bases from V and 4 bases from J, with 18 bases between. The CDR3 has 17 residues. The CDR3 protein is CASSYLTLRRKNQPQHF. The CDR3 nucleotides are TGTGCCAGCAGTTACCTGACCCTGAGGAGGAAAAATCAGCCCCAGCATTTT.

This chain connects TRBV5-4 to TRBJ1-6, with D possibly matching TRBD1 (6 bases). Germline V lookup: CDR1 SGHNT, CDR2 YYREEE (reference sequence). The V end was cut by 1 base, the J end by 6 bases, with 11 bases between. The CDR3 is 15 amino acids. The CDR3 DNA reads TGTGCCAGCAGCTTGAAGGGGGTGCTTAATTCACCCCTCCACTTT. This encodes CASSLKGVLNSPLHF.

The chain employs TRBV6-5 and TRBJ2-3; possible D gene TRBD2, 7 bases. Germline values: CDR1 MNHEY, CDR2 SVGAGI. CDR3 length: 14 residues. The V and J ends lost 5 bases and 1 base respectively, with 10 bases between them. CDR3 loop: CASSRGGRTDTQYF. The CDR3 nucleotides are TGTGCCAGCAGTAGGGGGGGCCGCACAGATACGCAGTATTTT.

The rearrangement links TRBV18 to TRBJ1-1, with TRBD1 identical over 7 bases. CDR1 is KGHSH, CDR2 LQKENI, per germline. The CDR3 is made up of 15 amino acids. The junction had 6 bases not matched to a gene; V was cut back by 5 bases and J by 0 bases. CDR3 protein: CASSLQGPLNTEAFF. CDR3 nucleotide sequence: TGTGCCAGCTCATTACAGGGGCCCCTGAACACTGAAGCTTTCTTT.

The genes are TRBV6-5 and TRBJ2-7; D might be TRBD2 (6 bases). V lost 0 bases, J lost 3 bases, and 12 bases lay in between. The CDR3 spans 15 residues. Germline V gives CDR1 MNHEY, CDR2 SVGAGI. The DNA of the CDR3 is TGTGCCAGCAGTTACTCGCGGACTACGGACTACGAGCAGTACTTC. It specifies CASSYSRTTDYEQYF.

J is TRBJ1-2 and V is TRBV18, with a tentative D call TRBD1 (5 bases). Deletions cut 0 bases from V and 6 bases from J, with 11 bases between. Germline V gene data show CDR1 as KGHSH and CDR2 as LQKENI. The CDR3 runs to 14 residues. CDR3 amino acids: CASSPPRTPDGYTF. DNA for the CDR3: TGTGCCAGCTCACCACCCCGGACACCCGATGGCTACACCTTC.

The chain employs TRBV29-1 and TRBJ1-4, with a possible D match to TRBD1 (5 bases). CDR1 SQVTM and CDR2 ANQGSEA come from the germline V gene. CDR3 length: 13 amino acids. V was trimmed by 3 bases and J by 12 bases, leaving 17 bases between them. The CDR3 DNA sequence: TGCAGCGTTGAGGGTTTGCGGGGGGGAGAACTGTTTTTT. This translates into CSVEGLRGGELFF.

This rearrangement joins TRBV28 to TRBJ1-1, with D uncertain. The CDR3 sequence is 12 residues long. Trimming removed 6 bases at V and 3 bases at J, with 8 bases between. Germline V gene data show CDR1 as MDHEN and CDR2 as SYDVKM. The CDR3, as DNA: TGTGCCAGCAGGGGTTGGGACACTGAAGCTTTCTTT. Protein sequence: CASRGWDTEAFF.

The gene calls are TRBV2 and TRBJ2-5; possibly TRBD1 for D (6 bases). This CDR3 contains 11 residues. Trimming pared 8 bases from V and 5 bases from J, leaving 9 bases between. Germline V gene lookup returns CDR1 SNHLY and CDR2 FYNNEI. The chain's CDR3 is CASGQFETQYF. In nucleotides, the CDR3 is TGTGCCAGCGGACAGTTTGAGACCCAGTACTTC. The entire variable domain, with the rest obtained from reference TRBV2 and TRBJ2-5, is as follows: EPEVTQTPSHQVTQMGQEVILRCVPISNHLYFYWYRQILGQKVEFLVSFYNNEISEKSEIFDDQFSVERPDGSNFTLKIRSTKLEDSAMYFCASGQFETQYFGPGTRLLVL.

The chain uses TRBV20-1 and TRBJ2-1, with D unclear. The CDR3 loop spans 13 amino acids. V lost 3 bases to trimming and J lost 9 bases, with 15 bases between them. CDR1 and CDR2 from the germline V gene are DFQATT and SNEGSKA (reference sequence). In nucleotides, the CDR3 is TGCAGTGCTAGTGTTTACGAAATCAGTGAGCAGTTCTTC. Protein product: CSASVYEISEQFF.

This clonotype showed up just once. This sequence joins TRBV6-5 and TRBJ1-2, with TRBD1 matching 8 bases. This CDR3 has 17 residues. In germline, CDR1 is MNHEY, CDR2 SVGAGI. V was pared by 6 bases and J by 0 bases, with 12 bases of the junction left unmatched. CDR3 amino acids: CASRYRTGSPTNYGYTF. The DNA for the CDR3 is TGTGCCAGCAGATATAGGACAGGGAGCCCGACTAACTATGGCTACACCTTC.

This CDR3 is CASSQIRQGFLSTDTQYF. DNA for the CDR3: TGCGCCAGCAGCCAAATACGACAGGGATTCCTTAGCACAGATACGCAGTATTTT. The rearrangement joins TRBV4-3 to TRBJ2-3, with 7 bases aligning to TRBD1. Germline V lookup: CDR1 LGHNA, CDR2 YSLEER. V dropped 2 bases and J dropped 0; count of bases not matched to a gene: 11. The CDR3 covers 18 residues.

This chain uses TRBV14 with TRBJ1-6; 7 bases line up with TRBD1. Germline V gene data show CDR1 as SGHDN and CDR2 as FVKESK. The J segment lost 7 bases and the V segment lost 7 bases, leaving 7 bases of the junction unmatched. CDR3 length: 14 residues. The CDR3 here is CASNKQGTNSPLHF. In DNA form, the CDR3 reads TGTGCCAGCAACAAACAGGGGACCAATTCACCCCTCCACTTT.

The chain employs TRBV7-2 and TRBJ1-2, with 7 bases matching TRBD1. The CDR3 contains 13 residues. V dropped 7 bases and J dropped 7; count of bases not matched to a gene: 9. Germline CDR1 and CDR2: SGHTA and FQGNSA. CDR3 nucleotides: TGTGCCAGCAATCTGCAGGGGGACGGTGGCTACACCTTC. Its protein is CASNLQGDGGYTF.

This clonotype has a single count. This sequence joins TRBV12-3 or TRBV12-4 and TRBJ1-2; D perhaps matches TRBD1 (5 bases). CDR3 size: 16 residues. Trimming stripped 5 bases from V and 0 bases from J, with 16 bases between. The DNA of the CDR3 is TGTGCCAGCAGTGATTGGTCCAGGGCGTCTAACTATGGCTACACCTTC. Translating gives CASSDWSRASNYGYTF.

This clonotype has a single count. The V gene is TRBV7-3, the J gene TRBJ2-7, with D perhaps assigned TRBD1 or TRBD2 (5 bases each). From germline, CDR1 is SGHTA and CDR2 FQGTGA. V shed 0 bases and J shed 5 bases, with 14 bases lying between them. The length of the CDR3 is 15 residues. Written as DNA, the CDR3 is TGTGCCAGCAGCTTAACGGGACCGACTGACGACGAGCAGTACTTC. Residues: CASSLTGPTDDEQYF.

V and J are TRBV4-1 and TRBJ2-7; 8 bases match TRBD1. The junction had 7 bases not matched to a gene; V was cut back by 3 bases and J by 0 bases. The germline V gene has CDR1 MGHRA and CDR2 YSYEKL. This CDR3 is 16 amino acids long. This chain's CDR3 is CASSHGTGSFSYEQYF. The CDR3 DNA reads TGCGCCAGCAGCCATGGGACAGGTTCCTTCTCCTACGAGCAGTACTTC.

This sequence joins TRBV3-1 and TRBJ2-2, with 11 bases lining up with TRBD2. This CDR3 has 17 residues. From germline, CDR1 is LGHDT and CDR2 YNNKEL (reference sequence). The J segment lost 2 bases and the V segment lost 4 bases, leaving 6 bases of the junction unmatched. This CDR3 is CASSLRLAGRNTGELFF. CDR3 sequence (DNA): TGTGCCAGCAGCCTCCGACTAGCGGGGAGAAACACCGGGGAGCTGTTTTTT.